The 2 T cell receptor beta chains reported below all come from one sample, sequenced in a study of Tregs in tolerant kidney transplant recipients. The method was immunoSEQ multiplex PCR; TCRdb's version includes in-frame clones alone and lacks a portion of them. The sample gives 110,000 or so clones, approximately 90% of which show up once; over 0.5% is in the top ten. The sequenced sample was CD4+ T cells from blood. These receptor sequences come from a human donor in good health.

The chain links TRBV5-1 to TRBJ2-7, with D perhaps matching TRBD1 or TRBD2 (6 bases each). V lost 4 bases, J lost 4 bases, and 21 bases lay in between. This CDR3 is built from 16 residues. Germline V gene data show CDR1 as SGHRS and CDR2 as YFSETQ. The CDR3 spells CASSHGDPTGRYEQYF. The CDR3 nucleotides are TGCGCCAGCAGCCATGGGGACCCAACAGGGAGGTACGAGCAGTACTTC.

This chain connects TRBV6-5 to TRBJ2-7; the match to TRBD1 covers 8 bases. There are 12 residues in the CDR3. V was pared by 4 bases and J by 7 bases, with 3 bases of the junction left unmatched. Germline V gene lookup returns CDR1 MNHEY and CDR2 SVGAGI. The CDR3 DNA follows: TGTGCCAGCAGTTGGACAGGGTTAGAGCAGTACTTC. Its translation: CASSWTGLEQYF.